This TCR beta chain came from a study of Ad26.COV2.S vaccination and SARS-CoV-2 variants. Only in-frame clones appear in the TCRdb table, and some are missing; sequencing was by immunoSEQ multiplex PCR. This sample has 450,000 to 550,000 clones, with roughly 89% found just once. Treatment defined: approximately 18 received Ad26.COV2.S at low or high dose, single or two shots; roughly five received placebo; per-sample allocation not given. Repertoires come from day 63 after the first vaccine or placebo injection. In this sample, this clone turned up a few times. This CDR3 comprises 13 residues. Germline V gene sequence: CDR1 SGHDT, CDR2 YYEEEE. Trimming removed 2 bases at V and 1 base at J, with 7 bases between.

The sequenced sample was peripheral blood, obtained in a trial of Ad26.COV2.S vaccine versus placebo. The clonotype originates from a person between 18 and 65 years old who received the Ad26.COV2.S COVID-19 vaccine or a placebo. This sequence joins TRBV5-6 and TRBJ2-7, with D unclear. The CDR3 region has the DNA TGTGCCAGCAGCTTCTACGGGTCCTACGAGCAGTACTTC. It translates to CASSFYGSYEQYF.